Below are 29 T cell receptor beta chains sequenced from a single sample in a study of T-cell reconstitution after alpha-beta-depleted transplantation in children. For TCRbeta, the library was prepared with unique molecular identifiers. TCRdb independently ran MiXCR on the PCR reads; one entry per CDR3 protein. The profile shows approximately 640,000 distinct CDR3 sequences, 16% of them singletons. The sample consisted of PBMCs from the stem cell graft donor, taken from the stem cell graft. The receptors stem from a human donor who donated a stem cell graft to a child with acute myeloid leukemia.

As regards this clonotype: A much larger clone differs from this one at a single base, so this may be a read error. This chain joins TRBV10-3 and TRBJ1-1, with TRBD1 as a possible D gene (6 bases). This CDR3 contains 13 residues. Germline assignment: CDR1 ENHRY and CDR2 SYGVKD. CDR3 nucleotide sequence: TGTGCCATCAAGTTGGGGGACAATAGCGAAGCTCTCTTT. It specifies CAIKLGDNSEALF.

This clonotype has ten or more counts. The chain links TRBV15 to TRBJ1-2, with a weak D call TRBD1 (5 bases). Germline values: CDR1 LNHNV, CDR2 YYDKDF (reference sequence). The V end lost 1 base, the J end lost 4 bases, and 7 bases lay between the germline ends. There are 13 residues in the CDR3. The CDR3 is CATSRVQGYGYTF. CDR3 bases: TGTGCCACCAGCAGAGTCCAGGGCTATGGCTACACCTTC.

The gene calls are TRBV24-1 and TRBJ2-1; D is ambiguous. Trimming removed 6 bases at V and 4 bases at J, with 9 bases between. Germline V gene lookup returns CDR1 KGHDR and CDR2 SFDVKD. CDR3 length equals 13 residues. The CDR3 sequence is CATSFGRYNEQFF. In DNA form, the CDR3 reads TGTGCCACCAGTTTCGGCCGGTACAATGAGCAGTTCTTC.

The chain recombines TRBV7-9 with TRBJ2-1; 15 bases map to TRBD2. Germline trimming cut 5 bases from V and 5 bases from J; bases unmatched to any gene: 1. This CDR3 is 15 amino acids long. Germline V CDR1 and CDR2: SEHNR, FQNEAQ (reference sequence). The CDR3 here is CASSRTSGGDNEQFF. The CDR3 bases are TGTGCCAGCAGCCGGACTAGCGGGGGGGACAATGAGCAGTTCTTC.

This clonotype has at least ten counts. V usage is TRBV20-1 and J usage is TRBJ2-4; D may match TRBD1 or TRBD2 (5 bases each). The germline V gene has CDR1 DFQATT and CDR2 SNEGSKA (reference sequence). Deletions cut 0 bases from V and 7 bases from J, with 13 bases between. CDR3 length: 14 amino acids. The CDR3: CSARDGTPANIQYF. CDR3 coding DNA: TGCAGTGCTAGAGATGGGACCCCGGCGAACATTCAGTACTTC.

This clonotype was recorded many times. J is TRBJ2-7 and V is TRBV20-1; TRBD1 matches at 7 bases. V dropped 3 bases and J dropped 0; count of bases not matched to a gene: 2. Germline V lookup: CDR1 DFQATT, CDR2 SNEGSKA (reference sequence). CDR3 length equals 13 residues. The CDR3 sequence is CSARAGGSYEQYV. The CDR3 DNA follows: TGCAGTGCTAGGGCAGGGGGCTCCTACGAGCAGTACGTC.

This clonotype has ten or more counts. The V and J genes are TRBV20-1 and TRBJ2-5; D is uncertain. Trimming left V 6 bases short and J 7 bases short, with 15 bases between. The CDR3 totals 12 residues. Germline CDR1 DFQATT, CDR2 SNEGSKA (reference sequence). CDR3 coding DNA: TGCAGTGCCGTAGGCTTCTGGGGGACCCAGTACTTC. Protein product: CSAVGFWGTQYF.

This chain connects TRBV7-2 to TRBJ1-4; 8 bases match TRBD1. In germline, CDR1 is SGHTA, CDR2 FQGNSA. Germline trimming cut 4 bases from V and 7 bases from J; bases unmatched to any gene: 8. CDR3 length: 15 residues. In nucleotides, the CDR3 is TGTGCCAGCAGCTCGGGACAGGCGGCTAGTGAAAAACTGTTTTTT. Its protein product is CASSSGQAASEKLFF.

This clonotype came up many times. The V and J genes are TRBV30 and TRBJ2-7; D gene ambiguous. V shed 1 base and J shed 1 base, with 5 bases lying between them. Germline-derived CDR1 and CDR2 are GTSNPN and SVGIG (reference sequence). This CDR3 region has 12 residues. Here the CDR3 DNA reads TGTGCCTGGAGTGCAGCGTCCTACGAGCAGTACTTC. Translation gives CAWSAASYEQYF.

The J gene is TRBJ1-2, the V gene TRBV6-6; D is undetermined. The germline CDR1 and CDR2 sequences are MNHNY and SVGAGI (reference sequence). The CDR3 loop spans 13 amino acids. Between the trimmed V and J ends, which lost 5 bases and 4 bases, there was a span of 11 bases. The CDR3 region is CASSPTEAYGYTF. CDR3 sequence (DNA): TGTGCCAGCAGTCCCACGGAGGCCTATGGCTACACCTTC.

The chain has TRBV24-1 and TRBJ2-3; 9 nucleotides align to TRBD2. There are 17 residues in the CDR3. V lost 0 bases and J lost 2; bases outside the gene matches: 5. CDR1 is KGHDR and CDR2 is SFDVKD in the germline V gene. The CDR3, as DNA: TGTGCCACCAGTGATTTGCGAGGCGGGGGGGCCACAGATACGCAGTATTTT. This encodes CATSDLRGGGATDTQYF.

This clonotype has a handful of counts. This chain uses TRBV30 with TRBJ2-3, with unresolved D. Germline CDR1 and CDR2: GTSNPN and SVGIG (reference sequence). This CDR3 spans 13 amino acids. V was trimmed by 2 bases and J by 4 bases, leaving 10 bases between them. The CDR3 coding sequence is TGTGCCTGGAGTAACCGCCACGCAGATACGCAGTATTTT. Protein sequence: CAWSNRHADTQYF.

V is TRBV5-1 and J is TRBJ2-3; D perhaps matches TRBD2 (7 bases). CDR3 size: 15 residues. Germline CDR1 and CDR2: SGHRS and YFSETQ. Trimming stripped 0 bases from V and 2 bases from J, with 10 bases between. CDR3 coding DNA: TGCGCCAGCAGCTTGGGGGGGGGCTACACAGATACGCAGTATTTT. The encoded protein is CASSLGGGYTDTQYF.

The chain is built from TRBV29-1 and TRBJ2-3, with D possibly TRBD2 on 5 matching bases. Germline-derived CDR1 and CDR2 are SQVTM and ANQGSEA. Trimming stripped 1 base from V and 2 bases from J, with 7 bases between. CDR3 length: 13 residues. In DNA, the CDR3 is TGCAGCGTTGAAGGCCTAGCCACAGATACGCAGTATTTT. Protein product: CSVEGLATDTQYF.

In this sample, this clonotype turned up a few times. The J gene is TRBJ1-1, the V gene TRBV20-1; TRBD1 might be the D (5 bases). The CDR3 is 15 residues long. V shed 5 bases and J shed 4 bases, with 20 bases lying between them. Per the germline V gene, CDR1 is DFQATT and CDR2 is SNEGSKA (reference sequence). The chain's CDR3 is CSAGTGTPIGTEAFF. The CDR3 DNA sequence: TGCAGTGCTGGAACAGGAACCCCAATAGGCACTGAAGCTTTCTTT.

The J gene is TRBJ2-7, the V gene TRBV5-6; D might be TRBD1 (5 bases). Deletions cut 4 bases from V and 4 bases from J, with 12 bases between. This CDR3 has 13 residues. From germline, CDR1 is SGHDT and CDR2 YYEEEE. The CDR3 nucleotides are TGTGCCAGCAGCCGACAGTTTTTTTACGAGCAGTACGTC. The encoded protein is CASSRQFFYEQYV.

There are a few counts of this clonotype. The chain uses TRBV12-3 or TRBV12-4 and TRBJ1-1; D not resolved. The V and J ends lost 3 bases and 6 bases respectively, with 11 bases between them. The CDR3 loop spans 13 amino acids. The CDR3 nucleotides read TGTGCCAGCAGTTTCTTTGCCAAACCTGAAGCTTTCTTT. This encodes CASSFFAKPEAFF.

This sequence joins TRBV12-3 or TRBV12-4 and TRBJ2-5; no clear D. The CDR3 sequence is 13 residues long. The V end was cut by 6 bases, the J end by 2 bases, with 10 bases between. This CDR3 is CASRGLPQETQYF. Written as DNA, the CDR3 is TGTGCCAGCAGGGGCCTCCCTCAAGAGACCCAGTACTTC.

This clonotype was counted many times. The gene calls are TRBV6-5 and TRBJ2-5; 8 nucleotides align to TRBD1. The CDR3 has 13 residues. The V gene's germline CDR1 is MNHEY and CDR2 SVGAGI. J was trimmed by 5 bases and V by 4 bases; bases with no gene match: 3. Here the CDR3 DNA reads TGTGCCAGCAGTTCCAGGGGGCCCGAGACCCAGTACTTC. Its translation: CASSSRGPETQYF.

This rearrangement joins TRBV5-6 to TRBJ2-1; D may match TRBD1 or TRBD2 (5 bases each). V was trimmed by 0 bases and J by 6 bases, leaving 22 bases between them. The CDR3 extends over 18 amino acids. Looked up from germline, CDR1 is SGHDT and CDR2 is YYEEEE. The CDR3 sequence: CASSLERDLNPLRNEQFF. CDR3 nucleotide sequence: TGTGCCAGCAGCTTGGAAAGGGACCTAAATCCCCTACGCAATGAGCAGTTCTTC.

This clonotype occurred many times. The chain couples TRBV7-2 to TRBJ1-2, with D tentatively TRBD1 (5 bases). CDR1 SGHTA and CDR2 FQGNSA come from the germline V gene. The CDR3 sequence is 14 residues long. V lost 2 bases, J lost 6 bases, and 13 bases lay in between. CDR3 loop: CASSLQARANGYTF. The CDR3 DNA follows: TGTGCCAGCAGCTTACAAGCCAGGGCAAATGGCTACACCTTC.

This clonotype occurred a few times. The genes are TRBV12-3 or TRBV12-4 and TRBJ2-1; D call uncertain. Deletions cut 5 bases from V and 0 bases from J, with 11 bases between. The CDR3 sequence is 15 residues long. CDR3 protein: CASSIAPDSYNEQFF. As DNA, the CDR3 is TGTGCCAGCAGTATCGCCCCGGACTCCTACAATGAGCAGTTCTTC.

As concerns this clonotype: A much larger clone differs from this one at a single base, so this may be a read error. This chain uses TRBV20-1 with TRBJ2-5; perhaps TRBD1 as D (6 bases). The CDR3 is 13 amino acids. Germline-derived CDR1 and CDR2 are DFQATT and SNEGSKA (reference sequence). V was shortened by 7 bases and J by 7 bases, with 19 bases between the two germline ends. The DNA for the CDR3 is TGCAGTGGTCTTTACAGGGAGCGGTGGACCCAGTACTTC. This translates into CSGLYRERWTQYF.

This clonotype was found many times. V and J are TRBV5-1 and TRBJ2-7, with D perhaps being TRBD1 or TRBD2 (5 bases each). Germline V gene data show CDR1 as SGHRS and CDR2 as YFSETQ. V lost 2 bases to trimming and J lost 6 bases, with 12 bases between them. The CDR3 extends over 13 amino acids. The CDR3 region has the DNA TGCGCCAGCAGCTTTGGGAAGGGGAGCGAGCAGTACGTC. This translates into CASSFGKGSEQYV.

The table lists this clonotype with many counts. The chain couples TRBV10-3 to TRBJ1-2; 8 nucleotides agree with TRBD1. V lost 6 bases and J lost 4; bases outside the gene matches: 7. The CDR3 length is 14 residues. Germline lookup yields CDR1 ENHRY and CDR2 SYGVKD. The CDR3 sequence is CAIRGQGGGYGYTF. CDR3 in DNA: TGTGCCATCAGAGGACAGGGAGGAGGCTATGGCTACACCTTC.

This clonotype was counted ten times or more. The rearrangement links TRBV20-1 to TRBJ2-2; 11 nucleotides line up with TRBD2. Germline lookup yields CDR1 DFQATT and CDR2 SNEGSKA (reference sequence). With V trimmed by 4 bases and J by 0 bases, 4 bases remained unmatched. The CDR3 is 16 residues long. For the CDR3, the DNA is TGCAGTGCTATTGATAGCGGGGGGGCGAACACCGGGGAGCTGTTTTTT. Its protein is CSAIDSGGANTGELFF.

This clonotype came up many times. The chain combines TRBV12-3 or TRBV12-4 with TRBJ1-1; the match to TRBD1 covers 9 bases. CDR3 length equals 15 residues. Trimming cost V 8 bases and J 3 bases; bases outside gene matches: 10. CDR3 DNA sequence: TGTGCCAGCCTTGGACCGGGACAGGGTCACACTGAAGCTTTCTTT. This gives the protein CASLGPGQGHTEAFF.

In its sample, this clonotype was seen many times. V usage is TRBV20-1 and J usage is TRBJ1-1; D is unclear. Germline V gene sequence: CDR1 DFQATT, CDR2 SNEGSKA (reference sequence). V gave up 3 bases and J gave up 2 bases, with 19 bases separating them. This CDR3 is 16 amino acids long. Written as DNA, the CDR3 is TGCAGTGCTAGGCCTCGTGGGAGGGCGTTAAACACTGAAGCTTTCTTT. It specifies CSARPRGRALNTEAFF.

This clonotype occurred a few times. The rearrangement links TRBV7-8 to TRBJ2-7; TRBD2 matches 10 bases. The CDR3 sequence is 17 residues long. In germline, CDR1 is SGHVS, CDR2 FQNEAQ. J lost 0 bases, V lost 2 bases, and 7 bases had no gene match. In DNA, the CDR3 is TGTGCCAGCAGCTTAATAGCGGGGGGTTCTAGCTCCTACGAGCAGTACTTC. It translates to CASSLIAGGSSSYEQYF.